This record concerns one TCR beta chain sequence. In the source study's methods: Estimation of nucleated cell counts was performed using reference gene primer amplification. The data were produced by immunoSEQ multiplex PCR, yet TCRdb's version contains in-frame clones alone and is incomplete. Clone size and the V and J calls come from that table; the DNA yielded D and trimming. Seen here are some 670,000 clones, about 90% observed once, and the top ten hold under 0.3%. This sample stems from a study of blood T cell repertoires in COVID-19. Study-level background: Collection of acute and convalescent COVID-19 samples took place in the United States, Italy and Spain. T cells, B-cell-depleted T cells, or PBMCs supplied cDNA or gDNA.

The ends lost 5 bases at V and 0 bases at J; junction bases unmatched: 1. The CDR3 length is 14 residues. Germline V gene sequence: CDR1 SGHAT, CDR2 FQNNGV. The specimen sequenced was peripheral blood. The clonotype originates from a woman between 18 and 29 years old with acute or convalescent COVID-19. The gene calls are TRBV11-2 and TRBJ2-1; 7 bases match TRBD2. This CDR3 reads CASSPGGSYNEQFF. CDR3 DNA sequence: TGTGCCAGCAGCCCGGGGGGCTCCTACAATGAGCAGTTCTTC.